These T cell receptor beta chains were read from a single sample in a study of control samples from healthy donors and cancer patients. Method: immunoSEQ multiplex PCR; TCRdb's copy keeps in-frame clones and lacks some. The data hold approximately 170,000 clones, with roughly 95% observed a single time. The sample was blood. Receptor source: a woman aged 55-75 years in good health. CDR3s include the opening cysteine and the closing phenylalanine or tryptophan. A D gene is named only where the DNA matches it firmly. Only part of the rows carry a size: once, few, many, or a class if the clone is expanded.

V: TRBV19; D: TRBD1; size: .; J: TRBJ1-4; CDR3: CASSNRGANEKLFF; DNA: TGTGCCAGTAGTAACAGGGGAGCTAATGAAAAACTGTTTTTT
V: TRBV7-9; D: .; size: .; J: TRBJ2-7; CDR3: CASSRGPRDSYEQYF; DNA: TGTGCCAGCAGCCGGGGACCTAGGGACTCCTACGAGCAGTACTTC
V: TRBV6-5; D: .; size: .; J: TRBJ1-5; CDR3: CASRRQVNQPQHF; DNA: TGTGCCAGCAGGAGACAGGTCAATCAGCCCCAGCATTTT
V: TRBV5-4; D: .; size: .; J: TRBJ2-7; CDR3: CASSSMGPGISIEQYF; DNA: TGTGCCAGCAGCTCGATGGGACCCGGGATATCGATCGAGCAGTACTTC
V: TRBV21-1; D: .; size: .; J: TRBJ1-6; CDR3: CASSKAGGDNSPLHF; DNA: TGTGCCAGCAGCAAAGCGGGAGGAGATAATTCACCCCTCCACTTT
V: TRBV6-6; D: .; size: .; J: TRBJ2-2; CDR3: CASSHKAGELFF; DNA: TGTGCCAGCAGTCACAAGGCCGGGGAGCTGTTTTTT
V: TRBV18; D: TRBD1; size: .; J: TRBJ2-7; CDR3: CASTQDRGEQYF; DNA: TGTGCCAGCACCCAAGACAGGGGCGAGCAGTACTTC
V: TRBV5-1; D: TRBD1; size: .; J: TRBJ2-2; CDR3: CASSGDSAPGELFF; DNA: TGCGCCAGCAGCGGGGACAGCGCCCCCGGGGAGCTGTTTTTT
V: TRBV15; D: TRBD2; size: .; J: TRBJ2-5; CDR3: CATSRATGGVETQYF; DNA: TGTGCCACCAGCAGAGCAACGGGGGGGGTTGAGACCCAGTACTTC
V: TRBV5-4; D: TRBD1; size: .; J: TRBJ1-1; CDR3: CASSATGGDTEAFF; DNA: TGTGCCAGCAGCGCGACAGGGGGCGATACTGAAGCTTTCTTT
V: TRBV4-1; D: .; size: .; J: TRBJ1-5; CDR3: CASSQVSESEPQHF; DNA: TGCGCCAGCAGCCAAGTCTCAGAGTCAGAGCCCCAGCATTTT
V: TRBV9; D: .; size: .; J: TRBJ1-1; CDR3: CASSVVPGLNTEAFF; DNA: TGTGCCAGCAGCGTAGTTCCGGGATTGAACACTGAAGCTTTCTTT
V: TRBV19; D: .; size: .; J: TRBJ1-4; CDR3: CASSTRRGNNEKLFF; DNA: TGTGCCAGTAGTACCAGACGGGGCAATAATGAAAAACTGTTTTTT
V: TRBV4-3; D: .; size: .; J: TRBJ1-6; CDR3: CASSQEAERGGWFNSPLHF; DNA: TGCGCCAGCAGCCAAGAAGCTGAGCGGGGAGGGTGGTTTAATTCACCCCTCCACTTT
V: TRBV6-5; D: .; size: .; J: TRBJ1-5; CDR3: CASSYSSSNQPQHF; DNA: TGTGCCAGCAGTTACTCTTCTAGCAATCAGCCCCAGCATTTT
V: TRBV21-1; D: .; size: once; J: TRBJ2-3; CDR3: CASSSRDTAPDTQYF; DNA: TGTGCCAGCAGCTCCCGGGACACGGCCCCAGATACGCAGTATTTT
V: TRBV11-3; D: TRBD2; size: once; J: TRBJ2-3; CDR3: CASSRGLAGADTQYF; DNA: TGTGCCAGCAGCCGCGGACTAGCGGGTGCCGATACGCAGTATTTT
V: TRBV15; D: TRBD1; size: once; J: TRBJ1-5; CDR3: CATSRERDSLNQPQHF; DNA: TGTGCCACCAGCAGAGAGAGGGACAGCCTCAATCAGCCCCAGCATTTT
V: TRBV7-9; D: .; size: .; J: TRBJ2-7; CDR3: CASSSQRASYEQYF; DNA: TGTGCCAGCAGCTCCCAGCGAGCCTCCTACGAGCAGTACTTC
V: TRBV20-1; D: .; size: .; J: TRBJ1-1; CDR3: CSAQLITEAFF; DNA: TGCAGTGCTCAGCTTATCACTGAAGCTTTCTTT
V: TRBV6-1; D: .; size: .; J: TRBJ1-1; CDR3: CASSEVPRGEGTEAFF; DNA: TGTGCCAGCAGTGAAGTTCCCAGGGGCGAAGGCACTGAAGCTTTCTTT
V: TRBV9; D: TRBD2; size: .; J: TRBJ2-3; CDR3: CASSVQLSGGRTDTQYF; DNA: TGTGCCAGCAGCGTACAACTTAGCGGGGGCCGCACAGATACGCAGTATTTT
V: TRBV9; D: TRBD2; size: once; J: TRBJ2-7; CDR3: CASSQAPGLENEQYF; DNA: TGTGCCAGCAGCCAAGCCCCGGGACTAGAGAACGAGCAGTACTTC
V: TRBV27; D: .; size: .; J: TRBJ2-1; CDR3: CASSLKADRFFYNEQFF; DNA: TGTGCCAGCAGTCTAAAGGCCGACAGGTTCTTCTACAATGAGCAGTTCTTC
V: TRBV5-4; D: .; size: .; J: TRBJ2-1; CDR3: CASSYGSYNEQFF; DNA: TGTGCCAGCAGTTATGGTTCCTACAATGAGCAGTTCTTC
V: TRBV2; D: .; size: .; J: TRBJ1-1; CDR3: CASSEWGTHLNTEAFF; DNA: TGTGCCAGCAGTGAGTGGGGGACACACCTCAACACTGAAGCTTTCTTT
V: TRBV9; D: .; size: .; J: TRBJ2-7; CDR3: CASSPIEVNYEQYF; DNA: TGTGCCAGCAGCCCCATAGAAGTCAACTACGAGCAGTACTTC
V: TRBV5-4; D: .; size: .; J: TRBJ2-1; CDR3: CASSRETRGSSEQFF; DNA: TGTGCCAGCAGCCGCGAAACTCGGGGCAGCAGCGAGCAGTTCTTC
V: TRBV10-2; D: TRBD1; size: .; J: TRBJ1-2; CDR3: CASRPPGQPFYGYTF; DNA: TGCGCCAGCAGGCCTCCGGGACAGCCTTTTTATGGCTACACCTTC
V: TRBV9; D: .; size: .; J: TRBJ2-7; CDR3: CASSPAASYIYEQYF; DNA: TGTGCCAGCAGCCCCGCGGCTAGCTATATCTACGAGCAGTACTTC
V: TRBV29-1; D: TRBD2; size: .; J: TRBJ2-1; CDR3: CSVERGAMGNEQFF; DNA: TGCAGCGTTGAGCGGGGGGCCATGGGGAATGAGCAGTTCTTC
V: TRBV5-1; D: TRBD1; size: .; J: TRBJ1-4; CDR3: CASSIGQGAGEKLFF; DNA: TGCGCCAGCAGCATCGGACAGGGGGCAGGAGAAAAACTGTTTTTT
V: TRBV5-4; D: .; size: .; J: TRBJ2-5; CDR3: CASSLSVVVMETQYF; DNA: TGTGCCAGCAGCTTGTCGGTAGTGGTTATGGAGACCCAGTACTTC
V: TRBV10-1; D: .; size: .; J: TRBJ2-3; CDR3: CASSEGQLSTDTQYF; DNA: TGCGCCAGCAGTGAAGGACAGCTCAGCACAGATACGCAGTATTTT
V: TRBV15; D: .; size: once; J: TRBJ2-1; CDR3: CATSLPGVVIPEQFF; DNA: TGTGCCACCAGTCTCCCCGGTGTGGTTATCCCTGAGCAGTTCTTC
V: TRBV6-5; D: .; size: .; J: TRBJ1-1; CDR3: CASSNQPGIGAFF; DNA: TGTGCCAGCAGTAACCAACCCGGGATTGGGGCTTTCTTT
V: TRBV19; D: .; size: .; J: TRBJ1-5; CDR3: CASSTTGQGQPQHF; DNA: TGTGCCAGTAGTACGACAGGTCAAGGACAGCCCCAGCATTTT
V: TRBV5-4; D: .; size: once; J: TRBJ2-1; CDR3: CASSLFITVETNEQFF; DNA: TGTGCCAGCAGCCTCTTTATTACAGTCGAAACCAATGAGCAGTTCTTC
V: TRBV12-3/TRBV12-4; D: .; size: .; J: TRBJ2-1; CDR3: CASSLGSEQFF; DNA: TGTGCCAGCAGTTTAGGGAGCGAGCAGTTCTTC
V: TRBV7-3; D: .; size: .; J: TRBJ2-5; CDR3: CASSLGGGTQYF; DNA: TGTGCCAGCAGCTTGGGGGGAGGGACCCAGTACTTC
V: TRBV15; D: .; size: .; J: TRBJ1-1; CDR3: CATSRRTGYPEAFF; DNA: TGTGCCACCAGCAGAAGAACAGGGTACCCTGAAGCTTTCTTT
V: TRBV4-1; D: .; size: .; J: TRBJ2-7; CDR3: CASSQGYRNSPYEQYF; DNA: TGCGCCAGCAGCCAAGGTTACAGGAACAGCCCCTACGAGCAGTACTTC
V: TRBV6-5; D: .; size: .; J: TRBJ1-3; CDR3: CASSRLFNSGNTIYF; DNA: TGTGCCAGCAGTCGACTGTTCAACTCTGGAAACACCATATATTTT
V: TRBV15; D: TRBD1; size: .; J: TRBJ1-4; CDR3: CATSSDSRGRGEKLFF; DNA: TGTGCCACCAGCAGTGACTCCAGGGGGCGAGGGGAAAAACTGTTTTTT
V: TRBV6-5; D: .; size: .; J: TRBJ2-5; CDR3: CASRGDPRRETQYF; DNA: TGTGCCAGCAGAGGGGACCCAAGGCGGGAGACCCAGTACTTC
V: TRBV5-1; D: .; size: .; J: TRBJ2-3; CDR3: CASGPGPGTDTQYF; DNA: TGCGCCAGCGGCCCGGGACCTGGCACAGATACGCAGTATTTT
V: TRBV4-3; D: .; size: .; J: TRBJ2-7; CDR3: CASSQAGQTFREQYF; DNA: TGCGCCAGCAGCCAGGCGGGACAGACTTTTCGGGAGCAGTACTTC
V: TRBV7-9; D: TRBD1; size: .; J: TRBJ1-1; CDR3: CASSQGGNTEAFF; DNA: TGTGCCAGCAGTCAGGGGGGGAACACTGAAGCTTTCTTT
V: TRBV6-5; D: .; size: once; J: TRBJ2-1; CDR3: CASSYSGVEQFF; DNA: TGTGCCAGCAGTTACTCGGGGGTTGAGCAGTTCTTC
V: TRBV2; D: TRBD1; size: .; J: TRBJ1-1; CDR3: CASTGTGGANTEAFF; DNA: TGTGCCAGCACCGGGACAGGGGGCGCCAACACTGAAGCTTTCTTT
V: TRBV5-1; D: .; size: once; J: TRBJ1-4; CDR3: CASRLGENEKLFF; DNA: TGCGCCAGCAGGCTGGGAGAAAATGAAAAACTGTTTTTT
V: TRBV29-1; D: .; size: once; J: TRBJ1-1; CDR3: CSVFPRMDSANRAFF; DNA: TGCAGCGTTTTCCCCCGAATGGACAGTGCGAACCGAGCTTTCTTT
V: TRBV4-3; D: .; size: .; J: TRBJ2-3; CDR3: CASSQNRDTQYF; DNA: TGCGCCAGCAGCCAAAACCGGGATACGCAGTATTTT
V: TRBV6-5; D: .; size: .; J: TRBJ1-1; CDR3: CASSSSGNGWTEAFF; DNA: TGTGCCAGCAGTTCATCAGGAAACGGGTGGACTGAAGCTTTCTTT